Detailed here is one T cell receptor (beta chain). Germline loops: CDR1 KGHSH, CDR2 LQKENI. J was trimmed by 4 bases and V by 2 bases; bases with no gene match: 5. The CDR3 runs 15 residues. TCRdb's table, derived via immunoSEQ multiplex PCR, lists solely in-frame clones and lacks some. Of more than 40,000 clones detected, 80% to 90% appear once; the ten largest clones hold under 3%. This entry comes from a study of blood T cell repertoires in COVID-19. Study-wide background: COVID-19 samples from acute and convalescent phases originated in the United States, Italy and Spain.

The rearrangement uses TRBV18 and TRBJ1-2; TRBD1 aligns across 9 bases. The receptor comes from a woman of 80 years or more with acute or convalescent COVID-19. Sequencing was carried out using peripheral blood. The CDR3 protein is CASSPSRDRAYGYTF. CDR3 coding DNA: TGTGCCAGCTCACCATCCCGGGACAGGGCCTATGGCTACACCTTC.